This passage covers 7 T cell receptor beta chains from one sample sequenced in a study of T cells in Graves' hyperthyroidism and ophthalmopathy. The source material, RNA transcripts, was used to amplify TCR beta CDR3 regions. The HTBI set primed first-round TCR CDR3 RT-PCR. TCRdb recomputed calls from the multiplex PCR reads with MiXCR, one row per CDR3 protein. Of a few hundred thousand distinct CDR3 sequences detected, about an eighth appear once; the ten largest clones hold approximately 5.3%. Material for sequencing was blood. These receptor sequences come from a woman aged 18-29 years with Graves' hyperthyroidism.

As to this clonotype: It is likely a read error, because the conserved phenylalanine at the end of the CDR3 is missing. The chain links TRBV11-2 to TRBJ2-7; 12 nucleotides match TRBD2. Trimming took 5 bases from V and 3 from J; bases not matched to a gene: 5. Looked up from germline, CDR1 is SGHAT and CDR2 is FQNNGV. This CDR3 has 15 residues. The CDR3 nucleotides are TGTGCCAGCAGCGCTCCGGGACTAGCGGGCTACGAGCAGTACCTC. It is translated as CASSAPGLAGYEQYL.

J is TRBJ2-3 and V is TRBV20-1, with 11 bases aligning to TRBD2. CDR3 length: 14 amino acids. The V segment lost 5 bases and the J segment 6 bases; nucleotides outside the gene matches: 7. CDR1 and CDR2 from the germline V gene are DFQATT and SNEGSKA (reference sequence). CDR3 in DNA: TGCAGTGCTGGGTTTAGCGGGAGGGACGATACGCAGTATTTT. This translates into CSAGFSGRDDTQYF.

This clonotype was observed at least ten times. The CDR3 is CSASGRLGDTQYF. CDR3 in DNA: TGCAGTGCTAGCGGGAGATTGGGAGATACGCAGTATTTT. The chain has TRBV20-1 and TRBJ2-3; the D gene is possibly TRBD2 (6 bases). Trimming shortened V by 3 bases and J by 5 bases, and 12 bases separated the two germline ends. There are 13 residues in the CDR3. The germline V gene encodes CDR1 DFQATT and CDR2 SNEGSKA (reference sequence).

This clonotype was counted at least ten times. The chain has TRBV18 and TRBJ2-7, with a possible D match to TRBD2 (6 bases). Deletions cut 3 bases from V and 6 bases from J, with 18 bases between. CDR3 length equals 15 residues. Germline V gene data show CDR1 as KGHSH and CDR2 as LQKENI. The CDR3 nucleotides are TGTGCCAGCTCACCTCCAGGGAGGCTATTCAGCGAGCAGTACTTC. It specifies CASSPPGRLFSEQYF.

This clonotype was counted many times. This chain connects TRBV20-1 to TRBJ2-7; 9 bases fit TRBD1. The germline V gene has CDR1 DFQATT and CDR2 SNEGSKA (reference sequence). V dropped 3 bases and J dropped 3; count of bases not matched to a gene: 3. The CDR3 has 13 residues. The CDR3 DNA follows: TGCAGTGCTAGGGGACAGGGTATCTACGAGCAGTACTTC. Amino acid sequence: CSARGQGIYEQYF.

This clonotype was seen repeatedly, ten times or more. The chain recombines TRBV11-3 with TRBJ2-1; TRBD2 aligns across 11 bases. The CDR3 runs to 16 residues. After removal of 5 bases from V and 3 bases from J, the junction contained 6 bases not matched to a gene. The germline CDR1 and CDR2 sequences are SGHNT and YENEEA. The DNA for the CDR3 is TGTGCCAGCAGCAAAGCCGGGACTAGCGGCTACAATGAGCAGTTCTTC. Residues: CASSKAGTSGYNEQFF.

With respect to this clonotype: The germline gene is not matched at one end of the junction; a read error may be the cause. The rearrangement links TRBV19 to TRBJ2-2; D ambiguous. Looked up from germline, CDR1 is LNHDA and CDR2 is SQIVND (reference sequence). The CDR3 is made up of 14 amino acids. DNA of the CDR3: TGTGCCGGTAGTATGACACTTAACACCGGGGAGCTGTTTTTT. Protein: CAGSMTLNTGELFF.